This TCR beta chain was documented in a study of cytomegalovirus exposure and HLA in healthy donors. For the study at large: Genotyping of roughly 400 donors showed that 70% to 90% belonged to the Caucasian-associated ancestry cluster. The study's findings and limits: HLA-A and HLA-B allele assignments for most subjects were reportedly predicted accurately using TCR beta sequences. Researchers counted about 150 TCR beta chains as cytomegalovirus-associated. TCR beta V- and J-gene trimming, according to a later analysis, was linked to a missense DCLRE1C variant.

J gave up 3 bases and V 7 bases, and 8 bases lay outside the gene matches. CDR1 is SEHNR, CDR2 FQNEAQ, per germline (reference sequence). The CDR3 is made up of 14 amino acids. A remark on this clone: Antigen unknown.

The PCR had 60 Vbeta and 13 Jbeta primers. Assay used: immunoSEQ multiplex PCR; TCRdb lists only in-frame clones, some missing. The profile shows tens of thousands of clones, roughly two thirds of them singletons. The sample consisted of PBMCs. The chain combines TRBV7-9 with TRBJ2-5; TRBD1 matches at 7 bases. The receptor comes from a woman between 50 and 59 years old in good health and CMV-seropositive. CDR3 DNA: TGTGCCAGCAACCCCCGGGACAGAAAAGAGACCCAGTACTTC. The encoded protein is CASNPRDRKETQYF.